This entry is about one TCR beta chain. Its specificity is unknown. Amplification used 60 Vbeta primers and 13 Jbeta primers. Sequenced by immunoSEQ multiplex PCR; TCRdb stores in-frame clones only, minus some. Its clone listing holds 65,000 to 85,000 clones. These data belong to a study of cytomegalovirus exposure and HLA in healthy donors. Study-wide results and limits: There were several of the most significant clusters that appeared linked to common viral pathogens in a later analysis. TCR beta V segments were, for the most part, productive about 87% or about 30% of the time in an earlier analysis. There was a cluster of highly shared sequence variants that was likely a sequencing artifact. In a later analysis, a missense DCLRE1C variant was linked to TCR beta V- and J-gene trimming.

V lost 5 bases and J 6 bases, leaving 8 bases between the germline ends. Germline values: CDR1 SGHAT, CDR2 FQNNGV. The CDR3 has 11 amino acids. Sequencing used PBMCs. V usage is TRBV11-2 and J usage is TRBJ2-7; D is ambiguous. The source of this sequence is a woman in her 30s in good health and CMV-seronegative. CDR3 in amino acids: CASSPTGEQYF. The CDR3 region has the DNA TGTGCCAGCAGCCCCACGGGCGAGCAGTACTTC.